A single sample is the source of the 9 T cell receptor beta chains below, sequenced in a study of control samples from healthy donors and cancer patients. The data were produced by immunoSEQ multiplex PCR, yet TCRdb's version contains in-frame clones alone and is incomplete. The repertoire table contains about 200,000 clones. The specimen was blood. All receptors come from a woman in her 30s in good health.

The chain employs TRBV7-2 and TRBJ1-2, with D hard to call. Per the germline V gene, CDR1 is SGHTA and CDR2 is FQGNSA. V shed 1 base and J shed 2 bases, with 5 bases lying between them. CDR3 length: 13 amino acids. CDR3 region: CASSLVMNYGYTF. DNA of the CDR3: TGTGCCAGCAGCTTAGTGATGAACTATGGCTACACCTTC. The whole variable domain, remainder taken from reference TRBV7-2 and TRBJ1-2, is GAGVSQSPSNKVTEKGKDVELRCDPISGHTALYWYRQSLGQGLEFLIYFQGNSAPDKSGLPSDRFSAERTGGSVSTLTIQRTQQEDSAVYLCASSLVMNYGYTFGSGTRLTVV.

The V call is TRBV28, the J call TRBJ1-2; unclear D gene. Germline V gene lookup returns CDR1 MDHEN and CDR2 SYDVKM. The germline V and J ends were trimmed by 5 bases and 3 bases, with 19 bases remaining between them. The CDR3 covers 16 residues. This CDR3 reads CASSTHLQTKDYGYTF. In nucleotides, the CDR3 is TGTGCCAGCAGTACCCACCTCCAGACGAAGGACTATGGCTACACCTTC.

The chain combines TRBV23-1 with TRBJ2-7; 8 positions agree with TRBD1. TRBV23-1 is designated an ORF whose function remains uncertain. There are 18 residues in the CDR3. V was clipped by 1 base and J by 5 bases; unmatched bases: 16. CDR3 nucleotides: TGCGCCAGCAGTCAATTTCTTCCCCGGGACAGGAGGTTCCACGAGCAGTACTTC. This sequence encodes CASSQFLPRDRRFHEQYF.

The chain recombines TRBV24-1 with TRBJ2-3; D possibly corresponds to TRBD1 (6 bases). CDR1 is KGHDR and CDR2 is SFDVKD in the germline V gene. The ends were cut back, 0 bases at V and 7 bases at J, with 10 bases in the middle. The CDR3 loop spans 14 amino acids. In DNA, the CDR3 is TGTGCCACCAGTGATTTGAGAAGGGGGAATACGCAGTATTTT. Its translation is CATSDLRRGNTQYF.

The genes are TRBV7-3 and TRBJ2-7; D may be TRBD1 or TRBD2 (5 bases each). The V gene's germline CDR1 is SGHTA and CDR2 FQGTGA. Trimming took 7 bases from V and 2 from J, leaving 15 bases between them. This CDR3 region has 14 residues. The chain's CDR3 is CASTPGQGPYEQYF. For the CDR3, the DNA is TGTGCCAGCACCCCCGGGCAGGGACCCTACGAGCAGTACTTC.

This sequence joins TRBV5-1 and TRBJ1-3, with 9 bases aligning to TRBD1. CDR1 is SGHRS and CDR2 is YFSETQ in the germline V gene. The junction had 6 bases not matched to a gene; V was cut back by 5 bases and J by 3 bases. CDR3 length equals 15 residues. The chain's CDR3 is CASRFGTGFGNTIYF. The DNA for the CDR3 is TGCGCCAGCAGGTTCGGGACAGGGTTTGGAAACACCATATATTTT.

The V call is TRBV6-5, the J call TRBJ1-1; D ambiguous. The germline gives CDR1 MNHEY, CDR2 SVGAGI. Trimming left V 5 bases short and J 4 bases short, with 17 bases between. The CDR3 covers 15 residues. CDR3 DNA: TGTGCCAGCAGTACTACCGCGGCAGGAACCACTGAAGCTTTCTTT. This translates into CASSTTAAGTTEAFF.

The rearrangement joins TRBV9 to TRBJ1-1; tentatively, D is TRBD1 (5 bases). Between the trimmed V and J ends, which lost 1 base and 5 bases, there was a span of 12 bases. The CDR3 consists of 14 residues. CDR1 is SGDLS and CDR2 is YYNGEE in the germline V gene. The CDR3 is CASSVNVAGTEAFF. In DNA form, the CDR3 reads TGTGCCAGCAGCGTAAATGTGGCAGGGACTGAAGCTTTCTTT.

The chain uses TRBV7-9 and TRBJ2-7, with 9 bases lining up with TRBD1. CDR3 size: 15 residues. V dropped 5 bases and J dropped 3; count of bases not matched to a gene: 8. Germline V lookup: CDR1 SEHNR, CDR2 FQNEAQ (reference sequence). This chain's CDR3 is CASSDRGQGRYEQYF. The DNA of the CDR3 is TGTGCCAGCAGCGACCGGGGACAGGGCCGCTACGAGCAGTACTTC.